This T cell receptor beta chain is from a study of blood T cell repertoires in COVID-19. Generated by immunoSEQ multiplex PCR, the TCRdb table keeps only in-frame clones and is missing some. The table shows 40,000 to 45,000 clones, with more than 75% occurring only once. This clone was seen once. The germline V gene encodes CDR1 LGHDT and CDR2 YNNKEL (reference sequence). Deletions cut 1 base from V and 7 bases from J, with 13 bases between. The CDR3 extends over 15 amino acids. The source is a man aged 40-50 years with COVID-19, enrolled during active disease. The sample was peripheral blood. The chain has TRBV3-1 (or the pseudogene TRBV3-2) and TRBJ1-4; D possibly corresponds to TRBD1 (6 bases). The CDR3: CASSQGRGAFEKLFF. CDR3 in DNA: TGTGCCAGCAGCCAAGGGCGGGGGGCCTTTGAAAAACTGTTTTTT.